This entry is about one TCR beta chain. No antigen is known for it. The data were taken from a study of T cell responses to AZD1222 COVID-19 vaccine. Points from the study as a whole: Just 5 to 7 people given AZD1222 tested seropositive at baseline.

The protocol was immunoSEQ multiplex PCR, while the TCRdb copy is restricted to in-frame clones and leaves out a portion. The sample has more than 100,000 clones, over 90% seen once; the top ten hold roughly 5.9%. The V and J ends lost 2 bases and 6 bases respectively, with 14 bases between them. The CDR3 spans 15 residues. The germline V gene encodes CDR1 SGHNT and CDR2 YYREEE (reference sequence). The specimen was peripheral blood, collected on day 0 of AZD1222 vaccination. This clonotype originated in an adult in good health. The V call is TRBV5-4, the J call TRBJ2-2; D possibly corresponds to TRBD2 (6 bases). The CDR3: CASSFGGPAAGELFF. CDR3 DNA: TGTGCCAGCAGCTTCGGAGGGCCCGCCGCCGGGGAGCTGTTTTTT.